These 24 T cell receptor beta chains originate from one sample sequenced in a study of radiation and T cells in renal cell carcinoma. Clones were sequenced by immunoSEQ multiplex PCR, and TCRdb holds only the in-frame ones, with some missing. The sample contains about 150,000 clones, 65% to 90% of which appear only once. Documented time point: blood 4 weeks post-SBRT, at nephrectomy. The treatment here: 15 Gy SBRT to primary tumor, nephrectomy 4 weeks later. Sequences were derived from blood, sampled from a patient whose treatment included radiotherapy and nephrectomy. The origin of the receptors is a woman in her forties or fifties with renal cell carcinoma.

The chain couples TRBV6-9 to TRBJ2-7; the match to TRBD1 covers 7 bases. The CDR3 length is 14 residues. J gave up 2 bases and V 4 bases, and 5 bases lay outside the gene matches. Germline-derived CDR1 and CDR2 are MNHGY and SVAAGI. In DNA, the CDR3 is TGTGCCAGCAGTTCTCAGACAGGGCCCTACGAGCAGTACTTC. Translating it yields CASSSQTGPYEQYF.

This clone appeared once. This rearrangement joins TRBV27 to TRBJ1-2, with D possibly being TRBD1 (6 bases). The CDR3 spans 17 residues. V dropped 2 bases and J dropped 1 base, with 17 bases sitting between them. Germline V CDR1 and CDR2: MNHEY, SMNVEV (reference sequence). Here the CDR3 DNA reads TGTGCCAGCAGTTTAGTAGCAGGGGAGAGACTTAACTATGGCTACACCTTC. Protein: CASSLVAGERLNYGYTF.

This chain links TRBV7-9 with TRBJ1-2; the match to TRBD1 covers 7 bases. CDR3 length: 13 amino acids. The V gene end was trimmed by 2 bases and the J gene end by 5 bases; junction bases not matched to a gene: 2. Looked up from germline, CDR1 is SEHNR and CDR2 is FQNEAQ (reference sequence). The CDR3 is CASSLQGEYGYTF. CDR3 bases: TGTGCCAGCAGCTTACAGGGGGAGTATGGCTACACCTTC.

In DNA, the CDR3 is TGTGCCAGCAGCTTAGGACTAAACACCGGGGAGCTGTTTTTT. Amino acid sequence: CASSLGLNTGELFF. The V call is TRBV7-2, the J call TRBJ2-2, with D perhaps matching TRBD2 (5 bases). Germline V lookup: CDR1 SGHTA, CDR2 FQGNSA. Deletions cut 1 base from V and 2 bases from J, with 5 bases between. The CDR3 length is 14 residues.

The V and J genes are TRBV28 and TRBJ1-2; possible D gene TRBD1, 5 bases. Per germline, CDR1 MDHEN and CDR2 SYDVKM. This CDR3 has 12 residues. Trimming shortened V by 3 bases and J by 7 bases, and 9 bases separated the two germline ends. CDR3 bases: TGTGCCAGCAGTTTCGGGGCAGCTGGCTACACCTTC. Amino acids: CASSFGAAGYTF.

The J gene is TRBJ1-4, the V gene TRBV5-6, with D tentatively TRBD1 (5 bases). In germline, CDR1 is SGHDT, CDR2 YYEEEE. The CDR3 is 14 residues long. Trimming pared 5 bases from V and 1 base from J, leaving 9 bases between. The CDR3: CASSRDLTNEKLFF. The DNA for the CDR3 is TGTGCCAGCAGTCGGGACCTAACTAATGAAAAACTGTTTTTT.

The rearrangement uses TRBV19 and TRBJ2-2; D may be TRBD1 (6 bases). V was pared by 7 bases and J by 0 bases, with 12 bases between. CDR1 is LNHDA and CDR2 is SQIVND in the germline V gene (reference sequence). The CDR3 has 15 residues. The CDR3 loop reads CASTRDTANTGELFF. The CDR3 DNA sequence: TGTGCCAGTACTCGGGACACTGCGAACACCGGGGAGCTGTTTTTT.

The chain employs TRBV10-3 and TRBJ1-3, with a possible D match to TRBD1 (6 bases). The CDR3 contains 14 residues. Germline V gives CDR1 ENHRY, CDR2 SYGVKD. V was pared by 6 bases and J by 6 bases, with 15 bases between. The CDR3 protein is CAIRRQVRENTIYF. The DNA for the CDR3 is TGTGCCATCAGGAGACAGGTTCGGGAAAACACCATATATTTT.

The gene calls are TRBV7-2 and TRBJ2-7, with 7 positions matching TRBD2. The CDR3 is made up of 13 amino acids. Germline V lookup: CDR1 SGHTA, CDR2 FQGNSA. Trimming cost V 6 bases and J 4 bases; bases outside gene matches: 6. CDR3 amino acids: CASRPPSGYEQYF. The DNA for the CDR3 is TGTGCCAGCAGACCCCCTAGCGGTTACGAGCAGTACTTC. The whole variable domain, filled in from reference TRBV7-2 and TRBJ2-7, reads GAGVSQSPSNKVTEKGKDVELRCDPISGHTALYWYRQSLGQGLEFLIYFQGNSAPDKSGLPSDRFSAERTGGSVSTLTIQRTQQEDSAVYLCASRPPSGYEQYFGPGTRLTVT.

This chain connects TRBV7-2 to TRBJ2-1; D ambiguous. Between the trimmed V and J ends, which lost 4 bases and 6 bases, there was a span of 16 bases. The CDR3 totals 15 residues. From germline, CDR1 is SGHTA and CDR2 FQGNSA. For the CDR3, the DNA is TGTGCCAGCAGCTCCGCTGATAGGCGAACCAATGAGCAGTTCTTC. Encoded protein: CASSSADRRTNEQFF.

The genes are TRBV7-2 and TRBJ2-2; weak D call: TRBD2 (5 bases). The ends were cut back, 5 bases at V and 9 bases at J, with 10 bases in the middle. CDR1 is SGHTA and CDR2 is FQGNSA in the germline V gene. The CDR3 spans 12 residues. The CDR3 nucleotides read TGTGCCAGCAGCCACGGCGGGCGGGAGCTGTTTTTT. Amino acid sequence: CASSHGGRELFF.

The table lists this clone with a few counts. This chain joins TRBV20-1 and TRBJ1-1; D gene uncertain. The germline V gene encodes CDR1 DFQATT and CDR2 SNEGSKA (reference sequence). The V and J ends lost 4 bases and 3 bases respectively, with 3 bases between them. The CDR3 totals 10 residues. CDR3 residues: CSATYTEAFF. In DNA form, the CDR3 reads TGCAGTGCTACATACACTGAAGCTTTCTTT.

The chain links TRBV5-1 to TRBJ2-1, with TRBD2 matching 13 bases. The V segment lost 5 bases and the J segment 5 bases; nucleotides outside the gene matches: 1. The length of the CDR3 is 14 residues. Germline-derived CDR1 and CDR2 are SGHRS and YFSETQ. This CDR3 is CASRGLAGDNEQFF. The CDR3 DNA reads TGCGCCAGCAGAGGACTAGCGGGGGACAATGAGCAGTTCTTC.

CDR3 in DNA: TGCGCCAGCAGCTTGGCAGTTACCGGGGAGCTGTTTTTT. Amino acids: CASSLAVTGELFF. The chain employs TRBV5-1 and TRBJ2-2; D unclear. V lost 0 bases and J 5 bases, leaving 5 bases between the germline ends. The CDR3 runs to 13 residues. The germline gives CDR1 SGHRS, CDR2 YFSETQ.

The chain couples TRBV19 to TRBJ1-2; perhaps TRBD1 as D (5 bases). Germline V CDR1 and CDR2: LNHDA, SQIVND (reference sequence). V was cut by 1 base and J by 7 bases, with 16 bases left in between. The CDR3 runs to 15 residues. CDR3 nucleotides: TGTGCCAGTAGTATAGGTGACAGATTCTCGAGTGGCTACACCTTC. It yields the protein CASSIGDRFSSGYTF.

This chain links TRBV9 with TRBJ1-3; D not certain. The CDR3 extends over 16 amino acids. Germline V lookup: CDR1 SGDLS, CDR2 YYNGEE. V lost 4 bases, J lost 0 bases, and 14 bases lay in between. CDR3 coding DNA: TGTGCCAGCAGCATACTACCACAGACCTCTGGAAACACCATATATTTT. Translated, it gives CASSILPQTSGNTIYF.

This clone was found a few times. The CDR3 nucleotides read TGCAGTGCTTCTACAGGGAACGAGCAGTACTTC. Its translation is CSASTGNEQYF. The J gene is TRBJ2-7, the V gene TRBV20-1; possibly TRBD1 for D (6 bases). The CDR3 loop spans 11 amino acids. Germline V lookup: CDR1 DFQATT, CDR2 SNEGSKA (reference sequence). The V end was cut by 5 bases, the J end by 5 bases, with 10 bases between.

The V and J genes are TRBV7-2 and TRBJ2-2; 7 bases agree with TRBD2. CDR1 and CDR2 (germline): SGHTA, FQGNSA. The CDR3 loop spans 18 amino acids. Trimming at V came to 5 bases and at J to 0 bases, leaving 12 bases not matched to a gene. The CDR3 coding sequence is TGTGCCAGCAGCCCTCGGGGGGAGAGTACCGCGAACACCGGGGAGCTGTTTTTT. Translated, it gives CASSPRGESTANTGELFF.

DNA of the CDR3: TGTGCCAGCAGTAGGGGCCTATACGAGCAGTACTTC. It is translated as CASSRGLYEQYF. This chain links TRBV6-1 with TRBJ2-7, with a weak D call TRBD1 (5 bases). Per germline, CDR1 MNHNS and CDR2 SASEGT. V lost 5 bases and J lost 4, with 9 bases in between. The CDR3 spans 12 residues.

V usage is TRBV9 and J usage is TRBJ2-7; the D is unclear. CDR3 length: 15 residues. V was trimmed by 0 bases and J by 0 bases, leaving 10 bases between them. Germline V lookup: CDR1 SGDLS, CDR2 YYNGEE. The CDR3 here is CASSVGASNSYEQYF. The CDR3 DNA follows: TGTGCCAGCAGCGTAGGGGCCAGCAACTCCTACGAGCAGTACTTC.

The chain is built from TRBV10-2 and TRBJ2-1, with 7 positions matching TRBD1. The germline CDR1 and CDR2 sequences are WSHSY and SAAADI. The CDR3 runs to 14 residues. V shed 3 bases and J 3 bases; nucleotides not matched to a gene: 2. CDR3 sequence reads: CASSEGTVYNEQFF. The CDR3 region has the DNA TGCGCCAGCAGTGAAGGGACAGTCTACAATGAGCAGTTCTTC.

The chain employs TRBV19 and TRBJ1-5; D uncertain. Trimming left V 5 bases short and J 1 base short, with 6 bases between. Per germline, CDR1 LNHDA and CDR2 SQIVND (reference sequence). The CDR3 has 13 amino acids. The CDR3 nucleotides read TGTGCCAGTAGTTACATGAGCAATCAGCCCCAGCATTTT. It specifies CASSYMSNQPQHF.

Note on this clone: Other DNA sequences within the sample encode an identical CDR3. The rearrangement links TRBV25-1 to TRBJ1-2, with TRBD1 as a possible D gene (5 bases). From germline, CDR1 is MGHDK and CDR2 SYGVNS. Trimming took off 5 bases at V and 8 bases at J, with 12 bases between the two ends. The CDR3 contains 12 residues. CDR3 protein: CASSFSGGGYTF. The CDR3 DNA reads as TGTGCCAGCAGTTTTTCCGGGGGGGGCTACACCTTC.

The rearrangement uses TRBV27 and TRBJ2-2; no definite D call. This CDR3 has 14 residues. Germline V lookup: CDR1 MNHEY, CDR2 SMNVEV (reference sequence). The V end was cut by 2 bases, the J end by 3 bases, with 7 bases between. The CDR3 sequence: CASSLIGDTGELFF. The CDR3 DNA sequence: TGTGCCAGCAGTTTAATCGGCGACACCGGGGAGCTGTTTTTT.